The present entry profiles one TCR beta chain with its context. Its matching antigen is unknown. The CDR3 extends over 15 amino acids. V was pared by 11 bases and J by 3 bases, with 20 bases between. Germline V gives CDR1 MNHNS, CDR2 SASEGT. The sample originates from a study of graft-versus-host responses after intestinal transplantation. Study at large: The study gave all recipients anti-thymocyte globulin induction, then tacrolimus and steroids for about 3 years. Study-level results: When patients had graft-donor T cell macrochimerism, their allografts held high graft-versus-host to host-versus-graft clonal ratios.

Clones were read by immunoSEQ multiplex PCR, and TCRdb kept only the in-frame ones, dropping some. Of some 120,000 clones listed, around nine tenths are singletons. Sequencing used unstimulated CD4+ T cells sorted from spleen or lymph node cells, obtained before intestinal transplant. This sequence joins TRBV6-1 and TRBJ2-1; D remains ambiguous. The clonotype was recovered from a human donor who received an intestinal transplant. CDR3 sequence reads: CAVAFVQANYNEQFF. Here the CDR3 DNA reads TGTGCCGTGGCCTTTGTGCAAGCGAACTACAATGAGCAGTTCTTC.